This TCR beta chain was sequenced during a study of identical twins. Using its own MiXCR run on the 5' RACE reads, TCRdb lists one record per CDR3 protein. The table shows roughly 250,000 distinct CDR3 sequences, with over 13% occurring only once. Germline lookup yields CDR1 PRHDT and CDR2 FYEKMQ (reference sequence). The CDR3 consists of 17 residues. V dropped 6 bases and J dropped 0 bases, with 19 bases sitting between them. V is TRBV13 and J is TRBJ2-3, with no clear D. This receptor was obtained from a woman aged 18-29 years in good health. Sequencing used memory (CD45RO+) T cells sorted from blood. This CDR3 is CASSPKLIRTSTDTQYF. The DNA of the CDR3 is TGTGCCAGCAGTCCAAAACTGATACGAACTAGCACAGATACGCAGTATTTT.